Included here is one TCR beta chain sequence, with context. Its matching antigen is unknown. The data belong to a study of radiotherapy plus CTLA-4 blockade in lung cancer. Across the study: Objective response rate was over 15%; disease control rate, about 28%. Study results and caveats: In blood, after radiotherapy plus ipilimumab, tumor-derived TCR clones expanded. Reportedly, early blood T cell clone dynamics best predicted response, with interferon-beta.

Chemo-refractory metastatic non-small-cell lung cancer patients were treated with focal radiation plus CTLA-4 blockade with ipilimumab. Sequencing used immunoSEQ multiplex PCR; TCRdb keeps in-frame clones, though not all of them. The sample shows roughly 120,000 clones, about 83% of them seen only once. The V end was cut by 7 bases, the J end by 9 bases, with 12 bases between. Germline V gene lookup returns CDR1 SNHLY and CDR2 FYNNEI. CDR3 size: 11 residues. This chain links TRBV2 with TRBJ1-1; D is undetermined. The sequencing used peripheral blood, collected from a patient treated with radiotherapy plus ipilimumab. This TCR was sampled from a human donor with non-small cell lung cancer who had a partial response to radiotherapy plus ipilimumab. The CDR3 DNA reads TGTGCCAGCACCTCCCTCGGGAAAGCTTTCTTT. It specifies CASTSLGKAFF.